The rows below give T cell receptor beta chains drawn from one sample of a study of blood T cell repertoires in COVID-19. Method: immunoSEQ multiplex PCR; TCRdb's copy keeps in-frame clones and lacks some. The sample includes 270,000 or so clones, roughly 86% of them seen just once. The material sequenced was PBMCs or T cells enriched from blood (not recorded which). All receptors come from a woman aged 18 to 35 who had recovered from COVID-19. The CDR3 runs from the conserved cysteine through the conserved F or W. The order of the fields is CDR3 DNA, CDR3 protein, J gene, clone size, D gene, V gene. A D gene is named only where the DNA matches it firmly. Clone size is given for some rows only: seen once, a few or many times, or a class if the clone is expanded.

TGTGCCAGCGGGACTAGCGGGGGACTCTACGAGCAGTACTTC CASGTSGGLYEQYF TRBJ2-7 NA TRBD2 TRBV6-5
TGCGCCAGCAGTAGAGCGGGAGGGCTATACAATGAGCAGTTCTTC CASSRAGGLYNEQFF TRBJ2-1 NA TRBD2 TRBV10-2
TGTGCCAGCAGCCCTAGGAGCTCCTCCTACAATGAGCAGTTCTTC CASSPRSSSYNEQFF TRBJ2-1 NA NA TRBV7-9
TGTGCCAGCAGCCCGGGGAACGGGCGCCGCCAAGAGACCCAGTACTTC CASSPGNGRRQETQYF TRBJ2-5 NA NA TRBV7-3
TGTGCCAGCAGCTTAATAGAAGAAGCTTTCTTT CASSLIEEAFF TRBJ1-1 NA NA TRBV11-2
TGTGCCAGCAGCCAGGCAGCGTCACGGGAGACCCAGTACTTC CASSQAASRETQYF TRBJ2-5 NA NA TRBV3-1/TRBV3-2
TGTGCCAGCAGTGGCCGTGACCAAGCGCGCCACGAGCAGTACTTC CASSGRDQARHEQYF TRBJ2-7 NA NA TRBV2
TGTGCCAGCAGTGACGTGCTTGGGACAGGGGATCACTATGGCTACACCTTC CASSDVLGTGDHYGYTF TRBJ1-2 NA TRBD1 TRBV6-2/TRBV6-3
TGTGCCAGCAGCCAATCAGGGGCCGCCTACAATGAGCAGTTCTTC CASSQSGAAYNEQFF TRBJ2-1 NA NA TRBV7-2
TGTGCCAGCAGCTCGATACAGGGGCGTCCGAACACTGAAGCTTTCTTT CASSSIQGRPNTEAFF TRBJ1-1 NA TRBD1 TRBV11-2
TGTGCCAGCAGTTTATTTGGTACTCGTGAGCAGTTCTTC CASSLFGTREQFF TRBJ2-1 NA NA TRBV12-3/TRBV12-4
TGCAGTGCTAGTTCTGCGGGAGCGGTAACAGATACGCAGTATTTT CSASSAGAVTDTQYF TRBJ2-3 NA TRBD2 TRBV20-1
TGTGCCAGCAGCGCTAGCGGGAGTCTCTACGAGCAGTACTTC CASSASGSLYEQYF TRBJ2-7 NA TRBD2 TRBV7-9
TGTGCCAGCAGCTCCGGTGAGGGACAAGGGGCACCCCTCCACTTT CASSSGEGQGAPLHF TRBJ1-6 NA NA TRBV27
TGTGCCAGCAGCTTAGACAGATCCAGCTACGAGCAGTACTTC CASSLDRSSYEQYF TRBJ2-7 NA NA TRBV11-3
TGTGCCAGCAGAGCCAACCCCAATTCACCCCTCCACTTT CASRANPNSPLHF TRBJ1-6 NA NA TRBV6-5
TGTGCCAGCAGCTTCACAGGGTCGGGGCAGCCCCAGCATTTT CASSFTGSGQPQHF TRBJ1-5 NA NA TRBV7-2
TGTGCCAGCAGTGTGTCCAGGGCCTCCTATGGCTACACCTTC CASSVSRASYGYTF TRBJ1-2 NA NA TRBV2
TGCGCCAGCAGCTCGCTATACAATGAGCAGTTCTTC CASSSLYNEQFF TRBJ2-1 NA NA TRBV5-1
TGTGCCAGCGCCCAGGGGGCAGGTGAGCAGTACTTC CASAQGAGEQYF TRBJ2-7 NA TRBD1 TRBV7-9
TGTGCCAGCAGTTCTCCGGGACAGCAAGAGACCCAGTACTTC CASSSPGQQETQYF TRBJ2-5 NA TRBD1 TRBV6-5
TGCGCCAGCAGTTCTGGGGACAGGGGCTATGGCTACACCTTC CASSSGDRGYGYTF TRBJ1-2 NA TRBD1 TRBV5-1
TGTGCCAGCAGCCCTCGTGTGGGGGGTAACACTGAAGCTTTCTTT CASSPRVGGNTEAFF TRBJ1-1 once NA TRBV14
TGTGCCTGGAGGCCTCGGGGGGTGAATGAAAAACTGTTTTTT CAWRPRGVNEKLFF TRBJ1-4 few NA TRBV30
TGTGCCAGCAGCTTGTTTAGGACAGGACCAAATTCACCCCTCCACTTT CASSLFRTGPNSPLHF TRBJ1-6 many TRBD1 TRBV5-4
TGTGCCTGGCACACAGGGAACTATGGCTACACCTTC CAWHTGNYGYTF TRBJ1-2 NA NA TRBV30
TGTGCCAGCAGCTCAGGACAGGGCTCGGAGACCCAGTACTTC CASSSGQGSETQYF TRBJ2-5 NA TRBD1 TRBV11-1
TGTGCCAGCTCACCTACAGGGGAACAGCCCCAGCATTTT CASSPTGEQPQHF TRBJ1-5 NA TRBD1 TRBV18
TGTGCCAGCACCCGACAGGGGAAGAATGGCTACACCTTC CASTRQGKNGYTF TRBJ1-2 NA TRBD1 TRBV7-9
TGCGCCAGCAGTGAAACGCGGGGGGGCTACGAGCAGTACTTC CASSETRGGYEQYF TRBJ2-7 few TRBD2 TRBV10-2
TGTGCCAGCAGCTTAGGGGACAGGGGACTCCACGAGCAGTACTTC CASSLGDRGLHEQYF TRBJ2-7 NA TRBD1 TRBV13
TGTGCCAGTAGTATAGCGGAGGCCTTCTCTGGAAACACCATATATTTT CASSIAEAFSGNTIYF TRBJ1-3 NA NA TRBV19